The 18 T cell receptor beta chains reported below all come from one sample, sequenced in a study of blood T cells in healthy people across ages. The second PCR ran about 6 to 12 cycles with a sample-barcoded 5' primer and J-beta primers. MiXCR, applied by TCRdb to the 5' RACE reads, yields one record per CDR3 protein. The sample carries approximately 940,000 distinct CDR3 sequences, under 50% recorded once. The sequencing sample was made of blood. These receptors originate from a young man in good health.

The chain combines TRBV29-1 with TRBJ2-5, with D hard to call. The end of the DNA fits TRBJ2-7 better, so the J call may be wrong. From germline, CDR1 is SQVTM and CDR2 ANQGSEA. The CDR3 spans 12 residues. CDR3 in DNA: TGCAGCGTTGCATGGGGATTCTACGAGCAGTACTTC. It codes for CSVAWGFYEQYF.

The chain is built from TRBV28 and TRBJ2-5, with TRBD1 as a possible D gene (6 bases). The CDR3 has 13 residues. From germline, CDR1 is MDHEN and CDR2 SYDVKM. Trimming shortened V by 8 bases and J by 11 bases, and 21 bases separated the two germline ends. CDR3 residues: CASQGTSYNEQYF. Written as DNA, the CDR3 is TGTGCCAGCCAGGGGACGTCCTACAATGAGCAGTACTTC.

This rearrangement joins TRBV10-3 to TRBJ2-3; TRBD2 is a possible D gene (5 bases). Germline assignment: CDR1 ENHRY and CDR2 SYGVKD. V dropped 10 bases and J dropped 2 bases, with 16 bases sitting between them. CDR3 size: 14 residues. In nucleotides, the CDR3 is TGTGCCACCTCGAGAAGCGGCGCCACAGATACGCAGTATTTT. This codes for CATSRSGATDTQYF.

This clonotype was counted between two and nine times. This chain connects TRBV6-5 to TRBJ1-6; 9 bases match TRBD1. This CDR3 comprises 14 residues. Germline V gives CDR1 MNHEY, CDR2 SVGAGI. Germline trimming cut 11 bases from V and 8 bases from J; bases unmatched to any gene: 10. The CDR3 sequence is CAVLLGQGYSPLHF. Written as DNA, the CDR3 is TGTGCCGTGTTGCTAGGACAGGGGTATTCACCCCTCCACTTT.

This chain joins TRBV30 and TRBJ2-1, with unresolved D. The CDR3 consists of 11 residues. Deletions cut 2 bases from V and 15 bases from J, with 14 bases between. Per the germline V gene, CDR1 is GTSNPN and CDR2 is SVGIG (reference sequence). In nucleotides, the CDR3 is TGTGCCTGGAGTCAAGGTCTGCAAGGGTTCTTC. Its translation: CAWSQGLQGFF. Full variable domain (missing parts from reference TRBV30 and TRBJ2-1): SQTIHQWPATLVQPVGSPLSLECTVEGTSNPNLYWYRQAAGRGLQLLFYSVGIGQISSEVPQNLSASRPQDRQFILSSKKLLLSDSGFYLCAWSQGLQGFFGPGTRLTVL.

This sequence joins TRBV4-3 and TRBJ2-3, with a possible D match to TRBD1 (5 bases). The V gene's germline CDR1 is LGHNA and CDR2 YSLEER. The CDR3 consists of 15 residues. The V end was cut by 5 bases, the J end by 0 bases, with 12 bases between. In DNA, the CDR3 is TGCGCCAGCAGCGGAACAGGCGTTAGCACAGATACGCAGTATTTT. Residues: CASSGTGVSTDTQYF.

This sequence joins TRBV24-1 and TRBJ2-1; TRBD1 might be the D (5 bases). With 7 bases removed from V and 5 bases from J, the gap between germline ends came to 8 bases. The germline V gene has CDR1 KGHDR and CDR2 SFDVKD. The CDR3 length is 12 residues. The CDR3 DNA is TGTGCCACCAGGGACAATAACAATGAGCAGTTCTTC. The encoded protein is CATRDNNNEQFF.

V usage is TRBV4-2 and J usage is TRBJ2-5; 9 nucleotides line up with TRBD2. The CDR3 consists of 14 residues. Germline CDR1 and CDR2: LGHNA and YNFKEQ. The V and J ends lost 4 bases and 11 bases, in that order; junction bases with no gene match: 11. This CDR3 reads CASSRASGDNEQYF. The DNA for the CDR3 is TGTGCCAGCAGCCGGGCTAGCGGGGACAATGAGCAGTACTTC.

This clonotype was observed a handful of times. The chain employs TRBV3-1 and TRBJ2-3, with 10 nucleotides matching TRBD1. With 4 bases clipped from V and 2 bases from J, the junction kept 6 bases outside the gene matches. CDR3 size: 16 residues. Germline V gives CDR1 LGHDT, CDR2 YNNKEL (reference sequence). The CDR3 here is CASSRWTGGYTDTQYF. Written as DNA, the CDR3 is TGTGCCAGCAGCCGATGGACAGGGGGGTACACAGATACGCAGTATTTT.

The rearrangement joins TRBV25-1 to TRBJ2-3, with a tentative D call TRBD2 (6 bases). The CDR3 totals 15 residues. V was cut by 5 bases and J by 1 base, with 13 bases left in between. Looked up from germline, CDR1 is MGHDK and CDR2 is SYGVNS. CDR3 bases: TGTGCCAGCAGTCCACGGGGGAGAGGCACAGATACGCAGTATTTT. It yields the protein CASSPRGRGTDTQYF.

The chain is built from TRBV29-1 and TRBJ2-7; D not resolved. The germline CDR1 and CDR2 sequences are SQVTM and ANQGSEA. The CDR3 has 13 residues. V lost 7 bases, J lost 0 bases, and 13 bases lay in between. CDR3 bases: TGCAGCGCTCAAACAGAGAGCTCCTACGAGCAGTACTTC. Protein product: CSAQTESSYEQYF.

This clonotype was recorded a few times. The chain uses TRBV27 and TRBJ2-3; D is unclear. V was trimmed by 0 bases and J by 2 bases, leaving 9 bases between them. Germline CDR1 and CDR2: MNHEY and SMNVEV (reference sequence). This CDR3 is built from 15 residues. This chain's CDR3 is CASSLSSGLTDTQYF. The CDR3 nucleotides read TGTGCCAGCAGTTTATCGAGTGGGCTCACAGATACGCAGTATTTT.

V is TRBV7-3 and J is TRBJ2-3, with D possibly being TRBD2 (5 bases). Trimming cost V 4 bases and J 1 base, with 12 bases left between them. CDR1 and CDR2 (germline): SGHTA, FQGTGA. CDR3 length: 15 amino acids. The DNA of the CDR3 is TGTGCCAGCAGCTCCCTGGGGAGCCGCACAGATACGCAGTATTTT. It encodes CASSSLGSRTDTQYF.

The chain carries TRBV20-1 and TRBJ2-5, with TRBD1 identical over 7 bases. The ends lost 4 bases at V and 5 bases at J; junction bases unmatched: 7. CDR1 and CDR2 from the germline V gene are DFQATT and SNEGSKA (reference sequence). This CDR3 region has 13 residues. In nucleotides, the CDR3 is TGCAGTGCTACCACAGGGGTGAGGGAGACCCAGTACTTC. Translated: CSATTGVRETQYF.

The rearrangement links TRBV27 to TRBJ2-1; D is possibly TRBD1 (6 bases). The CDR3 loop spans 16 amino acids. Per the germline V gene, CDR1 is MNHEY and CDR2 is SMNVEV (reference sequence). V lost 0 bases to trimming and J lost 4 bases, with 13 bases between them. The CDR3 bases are TGTGCCAGCAGTTTATCCCGGACAGTAGGATACAATGAGCAGTTCTTC. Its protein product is CASSLSRTVGYNEQFF.

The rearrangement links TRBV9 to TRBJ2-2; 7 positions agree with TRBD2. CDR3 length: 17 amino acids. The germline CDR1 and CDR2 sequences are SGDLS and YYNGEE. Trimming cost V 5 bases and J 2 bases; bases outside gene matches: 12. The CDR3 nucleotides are TGTGCCAGCAGTAAGAGGGGTGCGGGGGACAACACCGGGGAGCTGTTTTTT. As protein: CASSKRGAGDNTGELFF.

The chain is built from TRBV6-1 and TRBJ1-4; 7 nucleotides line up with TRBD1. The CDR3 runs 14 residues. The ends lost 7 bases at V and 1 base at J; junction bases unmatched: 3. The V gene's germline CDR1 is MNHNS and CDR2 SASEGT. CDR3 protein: CASTPGGTNEKLFF. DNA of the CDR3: TGTGCCAGCACCCCAGGGGGAACTAATGAAAAACTGTTTTTT.

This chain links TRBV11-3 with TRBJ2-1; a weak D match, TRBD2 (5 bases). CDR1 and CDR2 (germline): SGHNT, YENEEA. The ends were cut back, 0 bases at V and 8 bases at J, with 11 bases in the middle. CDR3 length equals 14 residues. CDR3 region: CASSLDLGGDEQFF. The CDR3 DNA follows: TGTGCCAGCAGCTTAGATCTAGGAGGCGATGAGCAGTTCTTC.